What follows are 2 T cell receptor beta chains derived from one specimen sequenced in a study of CD8+ T cells in alopecia areata. Extracted RNA was reverse transcribed into cDNA, the sequencing template. The assay was immunoSEQ multiplex PCR, and TCRdb's table has in-frame clones only and misses some. The sample lists 190,000 or so clones, about three fifths occurring once. Specified treatment: oral pan-JAK inhibitor, 5-10 mg twice daily. The sequenced sample was CD4+ T cells sorted from blood, obtained at week 24, from a patient treated with tofacitinib. These receptors originate from a human donor with alopecia areata.

The rearrangement joins TRBV4-2 to TRBJ1-1; 7 nucleotides agree with TRBD1. Germline loops: CDR1 LGHNA, CDR2 YNFKEQ. After removal of 5 bases from V and 8 bases from J, the junction contained 14 bases not matched to a gene. The CDR3 consists of 15 residues. The CDR3: CASSKSGQDSDEAFF. The CDR3 DNA reads as TGTGCCAGCAGCAAATCAGGACAGGACTCAGACGAAGCTTTCTTT.

The chain joins TRBV30 to TRBJ1-5, with unresolved D. The CDR3 consists of 14 residues. The V gene's germline CDR1 is GTSNPN and CDR2 SVGIG (reference sequence). V shed 2 bases and J shed 2 bases, with 10 bases lying between them. CDR3 bases: TGTGCCTGGAGTCTCCTTACTGGCAATCAGCCCCAGCATTTT. This gives the protein CAWSLLTGNQPQHF.